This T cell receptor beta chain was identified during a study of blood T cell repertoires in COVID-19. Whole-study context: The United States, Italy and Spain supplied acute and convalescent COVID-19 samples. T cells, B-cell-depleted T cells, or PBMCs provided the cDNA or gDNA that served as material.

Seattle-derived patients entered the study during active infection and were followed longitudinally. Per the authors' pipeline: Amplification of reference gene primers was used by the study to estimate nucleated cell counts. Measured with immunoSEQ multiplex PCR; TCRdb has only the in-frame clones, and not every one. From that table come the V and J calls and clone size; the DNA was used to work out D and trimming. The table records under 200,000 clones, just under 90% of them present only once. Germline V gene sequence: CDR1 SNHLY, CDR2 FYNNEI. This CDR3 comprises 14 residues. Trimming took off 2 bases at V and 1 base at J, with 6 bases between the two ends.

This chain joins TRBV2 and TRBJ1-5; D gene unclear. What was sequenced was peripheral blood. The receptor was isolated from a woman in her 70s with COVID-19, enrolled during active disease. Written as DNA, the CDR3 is TGTGCCAGCAGTGAAACTAACAGCAATCAGCCCCAGCATTTT. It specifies CASSETNSNQPQHF.